This T cell receptor (beta chain) was sequenced in a study of radiation and T cells in renal cell carcinoma. Time point defined: blood 2 weeks post-SBRT. This sample's treatment: 15 Gy SBRT to primary tumor, nephrectomy 4 weeks later. The protocol was immunoSEQ multiplex PCR, while the TCRdb copy is restricted to in-frame clones and leaves out a portion. The sample has around 130,000 clones; 75% to 85% are singletons. The germline V gene has CDR1 MDHEN and CDR2 SYDVKM. V was clipped by 3 bases and J by 8 bases, with 10 bases between them. The CDR3 contains 12 residues. This material consisted of blood, taken from a patient whose treatment included radiotherapy and nephrectomy. The J gene is TRBJ1-1, the V gene TRBV28; possibly TRBD1 for D (5 bases). The sequence was collected from a woman aged 55-69 years with renal cell carcinoma. CDR3: CASSLRGREAFF. CDR3 DNA sequence: TGTGCCAGCAGTTTGAGGGGCAGAGAAGCTTTCTTT.